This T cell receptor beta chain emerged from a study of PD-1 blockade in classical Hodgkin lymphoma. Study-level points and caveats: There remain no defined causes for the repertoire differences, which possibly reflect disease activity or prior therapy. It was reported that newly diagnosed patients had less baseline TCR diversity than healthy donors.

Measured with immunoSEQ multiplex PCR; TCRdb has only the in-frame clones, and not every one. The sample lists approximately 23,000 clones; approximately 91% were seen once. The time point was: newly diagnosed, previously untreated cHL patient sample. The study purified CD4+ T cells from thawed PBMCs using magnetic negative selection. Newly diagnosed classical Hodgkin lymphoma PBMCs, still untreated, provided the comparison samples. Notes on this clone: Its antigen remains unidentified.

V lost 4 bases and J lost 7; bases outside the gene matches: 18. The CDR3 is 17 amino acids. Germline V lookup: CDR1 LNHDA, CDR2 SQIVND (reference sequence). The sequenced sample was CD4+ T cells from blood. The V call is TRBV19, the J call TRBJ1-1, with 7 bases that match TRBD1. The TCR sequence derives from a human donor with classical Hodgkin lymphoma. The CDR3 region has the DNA TGTGCCAGTAGTACTAAAAGGGGGGGCCCCCGGGACAGTGAAGCTTTCTTT. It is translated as CASSTKRGGPRDSEAFF.